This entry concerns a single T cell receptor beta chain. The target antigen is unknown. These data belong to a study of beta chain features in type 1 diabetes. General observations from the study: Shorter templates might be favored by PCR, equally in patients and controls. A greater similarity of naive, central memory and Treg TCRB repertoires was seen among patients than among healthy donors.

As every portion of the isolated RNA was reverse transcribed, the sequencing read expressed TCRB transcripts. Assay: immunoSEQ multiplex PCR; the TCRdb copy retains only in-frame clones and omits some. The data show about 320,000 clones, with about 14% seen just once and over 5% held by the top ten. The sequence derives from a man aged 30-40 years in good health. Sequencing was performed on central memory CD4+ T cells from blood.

The CDR3 region has the DNA TGTGCCAGCAGCGTAGCTGGGGGGAGCAGCACAGATACGCAGTATTTT. It specifies CASSVAGGSSTDTQYF. The rearrangement uses TRBV9 and TRBJ2-3; D perhaps matches TRBD2 (6 bases). Germline V lookup: CDR1 SGDLS, CDR2 YYNGEE. V shed 0 bases and J shed 0 bases, with 11 bases lying between them. The CDR3 is made up of 16 amino acids.